This T cell receptor (beta chain) was recorded in a study of blood T cell repertoires in COVID-19. Study summary: The United States, Italy and Spain were the sources of the acute and convalescent COVID-19 samples.

V was cut by 8 bases and J by 0 bases, with 16 bases left in between. CDR1 and CDR2 from the germline V gene are SEHNR and FQNEAQ (reference sequence). The CDR3 has 15 residues. The protocol was immunoSEQ multiplex PCR, while the TCRdb copy is restricted to in-frame clones and leaves out a portion. The sample has 380,000 or so clones; about 89% are singletons. This chain joins TRBV7-9 and TRBJ2-5, with D possibly being TRBD1 (6 bases). The sequence derives from a man in his forties or fifties with acute or convalescent COVID-19. Sequencing was carried out using peripheral blood. The CDR3 loop is CASRPPGTNQETQYF. CDR3 bases: TGTGCCAGCCGCCCCCCCGGGACAAACCAAGAGACCCAGTACTTC.